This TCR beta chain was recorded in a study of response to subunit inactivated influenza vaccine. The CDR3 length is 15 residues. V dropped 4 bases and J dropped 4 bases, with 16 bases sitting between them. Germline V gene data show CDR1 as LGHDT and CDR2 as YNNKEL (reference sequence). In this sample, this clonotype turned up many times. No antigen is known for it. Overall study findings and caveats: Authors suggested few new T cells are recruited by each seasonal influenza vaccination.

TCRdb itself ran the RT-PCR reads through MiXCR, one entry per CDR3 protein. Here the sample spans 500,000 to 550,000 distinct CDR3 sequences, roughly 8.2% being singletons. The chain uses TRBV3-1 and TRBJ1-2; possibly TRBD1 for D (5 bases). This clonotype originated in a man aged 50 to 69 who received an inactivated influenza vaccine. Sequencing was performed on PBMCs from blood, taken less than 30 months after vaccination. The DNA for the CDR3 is TGTGCCAGCAGCCTCTCAGCGTGGGGCGGCTATGGCTACACCTTC. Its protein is CASSLSAWGGYGYTF.